A selection of T cell receptor beta chains follows, all from one sample in a study of cytomegalovirus exposure and HLA in healthy donors. Clones were sequenced by immunoSEQ multiplex PCR, and TCRdb holds only the in-frame ones, with some missing. Seen here are roughly 300,000 clones, roughly 85% observed once, and the top ten hold around 4%. Sequencing used PBMCs. All receptors come from a man aged 40-49 years in good health and CMV-seropositive. CDR3s include the opening cysteine and the closing phenylalanine or tryptophan. A D gene is named only where the DNA matches it firmly. Expanded clones are given a class, and other clones once, few, many or no size at all.

>.|TRBJ2-2|TRBD1|TRBV28
CASSQGAFVGELFF
TGTGCCAGCAGCCAGGGGGCGTTTGTCGGGGAGCTGTTTTTT
>.|TRBJ2-5|TRBD2|TRBV7-9
CASSTRLAEQETQYF
TGTGCCAGCAGCACTCGACTAGCGGAACAAGAGACCCAGTACTTC
>.|TRBJ2-7|TRBD1|TRBV9
CASSAGPGQGPFVTLYEQYF
TGTGCCAGCAGCGCCGGACCGGGACAGGGTCCCTTTGTGACCCTTTACGAGCAGTACTTC
>.|TRBJ1-1|.|TRBV10-3
CATQRATESSLNTEAFF
TGTGCCACCCAGCGAGCCACGGAGTCCTCTCTGAACACTGAAGCTTTCTTT
>.|TRBJ2-3|.|TRBV6-6
CASSYAGSTDTQYF
TGTGCCAGCAGTTACGCGGGGAGCACAGATACGCAGTATTTT
>once|TRBJ2-5|.|TRBV7-2
CASSLRGQLYQETQYF
TGTGCCAGCAGCTTAAGAGGACAGCTGTACCAAGAGACCCAGTACTTC
>.|TRBJ2-2|.|TRBV18
CASSPPDRGGTGELFF
TGTGCCAGCTCACCCCCTGACAGGGGAGGGACCGGGGAGCTGTTTTTT
>.|TRBJ1-5|TRBD1|TRBV11-2
CASSQGVQPQHF
TGTGCCAGCAGCCAGGGGGTTCAGCCCCAGCATTTT
>.|TRBJ2-3|TRBD2|TRBV5-1
CASSLAGGTDTQYF
TGCGCCAGCTCCCTAGCGGGAGGCACAGATACGCAGTATTTT
>.|TRBJ2-5|.|TRBV5-6
CASSLFATGGQETQYF
TGTGCCAGCAGCTTGTTCGCGACAGGAGGTCAAGAGACCCAGTACTTC
>.|TRBJ2-3|.|TRBV7-3
CASSLGGLGTDTQYF
TGTGCCAGCAGCTTAGGAGGTTTGGGCACAGATACGCAGTATTTT
>.|TRBJ2-5|TRBD1|TRBV19
CASSRDRGSETQYF
TGTGCCAGTAGTAGGGACAGGGGGAGTGAGACCCAGTACTTC
>once|TRBJ2-7|.|TRBV29-1
CSVGGQTYEQYF
TGCAGCGTGGGGGGACAGACCTACGAGCAGTACTTC
>once|TRBJ2-5|.|TRBV6-1
CASSELGWASHETQYF
TGTGCCAGCAGTGAACTTGGTTGGGCGTCCCATGAGACCCAGTACTTC
>.|TRBJ2-1|TRBD2|TRBV5-4
CASSLAPGGLNEQFF
TGTGCCAGCAGCTTGGCCCCGGGAGGGCTCAATGAGCAGTTCTTC
>.|TRBJ2-3|.|TRBV15
CATSRDLASVDTQYF
TGTGCCACCAGCAGAGATCTCGCTAGCGTCGATACGCAGTATTTT
>.|TRBJ1-1|TRBD1|TRBV7-9
CSSIISADREQYTEAFF
TGTTCCAGCATTATATCTGCGGACAGGGAACAGTACACTGAAGCTTTCTTT
>.|TRBJ2-1|TRBD2|TRBV27
CASSGLAGTVNEQFF
TGTGCCAGCAGCGGACTAGCGGGAACAGTAAATGAGCAGTTCTTC
>.|TRBJ1-1|.|TRBV7-8
CASSSKEGPLNTEAFF
TGTGCCAGCAGCTCAAAGGAGGGACCGCTGAACACTGAAGCTTTCTTT
>.|TRBJ2-1|TRBD2|TRBV5-1
CASSLSGGGERWNEQFF
TGCGCCAGCAGCTTGAGCGGGGGGGGTGAGAGGTGGAATGAGCAGTTCTTC
>.|TRBJ2-5|.|TRBV5-5
CASSSQGPETQYF
TGTGCCAGCAGCTCTCAGGGGCCAGAGACCCAGTACTTC
>.|TRBJ2-4|TRBD2|TRBV4-2
CASSQDRGGLAKNIQYF
TGTGCCAGCAGCCAAGATCGGGGGGGATTAGCCAAAAACATTCAGTACTTC
>.|TRBJ2-5|TRBD2|TRBV19
CASSVAGTSGEAAQYF
TGTGCCAGTAGTGTCGCCGGGACTAGCGGTGAGGCGGCCCAGTACTTC
>.|TRBJ1-6|TRBD1|TRBV4-2
CASSQETGGNSPLHF
TGTGCCAGCAGCCAAGAGACAGGGGGTAATTCACCCCTCCACTTT
>.|TRBJ2-5|.|TRBV27
CASSPTNNTDIEGDRCCQETQYF
TGTGCCAGCAGTCCTACCAACAACACCGACATAGAGGGGGACCGATGTTGTCAAGAGACCCAGTACTTC
>.|TRBJ2-7|.|TRBV10-3
CAISESQIYEQYF
TGTGCCATCAGTGAGTCCCAGATCTACGAGCAGTACTTC
>.|TRBJ2-1|TRBD2|TRBV28
CASSPVAGDYNEQFF
TGTGCCAGCAGTCCTGTAGCGGGAGACTACAATGAGCAGTTCTTC
>few|TRBJ2-1|TRBD2|TRBV5-1
CASSQIPGLAGGANEQFF
TGCGCCAGCAGCCAAATTCCGGGACTAGCGGGCGGGGCAAATGAGCAGTTCTTC
>.|TRBJ1-1|.|TRBV28
CASSLYSMNTEAFF
TGTGCCAGCAGTTTATACAGCATGAACACTGAAGCTTTCTTT